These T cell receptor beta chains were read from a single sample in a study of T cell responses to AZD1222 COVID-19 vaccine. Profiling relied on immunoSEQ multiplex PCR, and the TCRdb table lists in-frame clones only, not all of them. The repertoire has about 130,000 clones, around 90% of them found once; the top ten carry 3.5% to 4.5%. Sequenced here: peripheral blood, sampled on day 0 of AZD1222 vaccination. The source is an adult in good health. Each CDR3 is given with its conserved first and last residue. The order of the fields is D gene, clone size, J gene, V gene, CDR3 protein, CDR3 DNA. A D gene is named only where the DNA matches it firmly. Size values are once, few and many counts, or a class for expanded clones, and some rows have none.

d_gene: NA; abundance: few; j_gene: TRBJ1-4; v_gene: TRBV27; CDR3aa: CASSSAGNEKLFF; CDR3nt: TGTGCCAGCAGTTCGGCAGGGAATGAAAAACTGTTTTTT
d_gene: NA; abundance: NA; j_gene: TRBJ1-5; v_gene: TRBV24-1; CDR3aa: CATSDSVWGGNQPQHF; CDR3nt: TGTGCCACCAGTGATTCAGTTTGGGGCGGCAATCAGCCCCAGCATTTT
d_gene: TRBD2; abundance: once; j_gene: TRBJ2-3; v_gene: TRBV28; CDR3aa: CASRTSGADTQYF; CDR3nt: TGTGCCAGCAGGACTAGCGGGGCAGATACGCAGTATTTT
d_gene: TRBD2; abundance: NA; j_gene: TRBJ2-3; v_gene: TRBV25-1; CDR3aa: CASSEYRASGRTDTQYF; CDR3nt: TGTGCCAGCAGTGAATATAGGGCTAGCGGGAGAACAGATACGCAGTATTTT
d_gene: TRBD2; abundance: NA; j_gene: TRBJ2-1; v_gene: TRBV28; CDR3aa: CASSLRGTRGYNEQFF; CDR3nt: TGTGCCAGCAGTTTACGTGGGACGCGGGGGTACAATGAGCAGTTCTTC
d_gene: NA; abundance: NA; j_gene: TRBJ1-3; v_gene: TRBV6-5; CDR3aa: CASSYSKQGSGNTIYF; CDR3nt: TGTGCCAGCAGTTACTCAAAACAGGGATCTGGAAACACCATATATTTT
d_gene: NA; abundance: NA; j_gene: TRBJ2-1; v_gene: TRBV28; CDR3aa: CASSFRDSYNEQFF; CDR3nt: TGTGCCAGCAGTTTCCGGGATTCCTACAATGAGCAGTTCTTC
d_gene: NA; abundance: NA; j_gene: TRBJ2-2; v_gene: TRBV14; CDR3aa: CASSQGLAMNTGELFF; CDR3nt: TGTGCCAGCAGCCAGGGATTAGCGATGAACACCGGGGAGCTGTTTTTT
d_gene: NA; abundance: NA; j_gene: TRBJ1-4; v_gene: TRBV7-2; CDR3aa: CASSFGQSGEKLFF; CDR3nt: TGTGCCAGCAGCTTCGGACAGAGCGGAGAAAAACTGTTTTTT
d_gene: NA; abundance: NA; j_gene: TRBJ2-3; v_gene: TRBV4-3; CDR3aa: CASSPRTFTDTQYF; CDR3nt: TGCGCCAGCAGCCCTAGGACATTCACAGATACGCAGTATTTT
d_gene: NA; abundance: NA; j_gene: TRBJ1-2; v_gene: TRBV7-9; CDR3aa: CASGWGAGNYGYTF; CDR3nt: TGTGCCAGCGGGTGGGGCGCGGGGAACTATGGCTACACCTTC
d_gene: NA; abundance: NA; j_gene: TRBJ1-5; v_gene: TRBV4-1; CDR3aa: CASSQGGVEGQPQHF; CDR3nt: TGCGCCAGCAGCCAAGGTGGGGTAGAGGGTCAGCCCCAGCATTTT
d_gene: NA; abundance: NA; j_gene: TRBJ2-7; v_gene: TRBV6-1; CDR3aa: CASSETKPLEEYF; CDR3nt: TGTGCCAGCAGTGAAACCAAACCCTTAGAAGAGTACTTC
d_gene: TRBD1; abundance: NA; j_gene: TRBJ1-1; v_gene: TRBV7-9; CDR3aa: CASSLRYTGGVNTEAFF; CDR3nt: TGTGCCAGCAGCTTACGCTATACAGGGGGCGTCAACACTGAAGCTTTCTTT
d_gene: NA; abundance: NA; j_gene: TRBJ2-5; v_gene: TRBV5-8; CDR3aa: CASRATQETQYF; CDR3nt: TGTGCCAGCCGGGCAACCCAAGAGACCCAGTACTTC
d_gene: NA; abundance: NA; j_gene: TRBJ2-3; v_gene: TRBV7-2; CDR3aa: CASSREDTQYF; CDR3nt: TGTGCCAGTTCACGTGAAGATACGCAGTATTTT
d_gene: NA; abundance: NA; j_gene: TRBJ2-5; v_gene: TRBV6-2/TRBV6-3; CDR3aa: CASSYPRTLQETQYF; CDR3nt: TGTGCCAGCAGTTACCCACGGACTCTCCAAGAGACCCAGTACTTC
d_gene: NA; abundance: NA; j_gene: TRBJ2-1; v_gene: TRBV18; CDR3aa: CASSASRGVNEQFF; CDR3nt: TGTGCCAGCTCAGCTTCCAGGGGGGTCAATGAGCAGTTCTTC
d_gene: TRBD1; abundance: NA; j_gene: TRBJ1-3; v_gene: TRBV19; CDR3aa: CASSTPDRVKRNTIYF; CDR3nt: TGTGCCAGTAGTACCCCCGACAGGGTCAAACGAAACACCATATATTTT
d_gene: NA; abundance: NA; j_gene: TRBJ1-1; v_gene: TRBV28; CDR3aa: CASSPSTATNTEAFF; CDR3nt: TGTGCCAGCAGTCCTTCGACAGCGACAAACACTGAAGCTTTCTTT